The sample holds one count of the clone carrying this T cell receptor (beta chain). Trimming cost V 2 bases and J 0 bases, with 7 bases left between them. The CDR3 runs 15 residues. Germline V gene lookup returns CDR1 MNHEY and CDR2 SVGEGT. This record belongs to a study of control samples from healthy donors and cancer patients. Only in-frame clones appear in the TCRdb table, and some are missing; sequencing was by immunoSEQ multiplex PCR. Altogether 120,000 to 150,000 clones are present, roughly 92% being singletons, with the ten largest covering less than 15%. This chain connects TRBV6-2 or TRBV6-3 to TRBJ1-4; perhaps TRBD1 as D (5 bases). Sample: blood. This TCR was sampled from a man aged 35 to 55 in good health. The CDR3, as DNA: TGTGCCAGCAGTTACCTACAGGCAACTAATGAAAAACTGTTTTTT. Translation: CASSYLQATNEKLFF.